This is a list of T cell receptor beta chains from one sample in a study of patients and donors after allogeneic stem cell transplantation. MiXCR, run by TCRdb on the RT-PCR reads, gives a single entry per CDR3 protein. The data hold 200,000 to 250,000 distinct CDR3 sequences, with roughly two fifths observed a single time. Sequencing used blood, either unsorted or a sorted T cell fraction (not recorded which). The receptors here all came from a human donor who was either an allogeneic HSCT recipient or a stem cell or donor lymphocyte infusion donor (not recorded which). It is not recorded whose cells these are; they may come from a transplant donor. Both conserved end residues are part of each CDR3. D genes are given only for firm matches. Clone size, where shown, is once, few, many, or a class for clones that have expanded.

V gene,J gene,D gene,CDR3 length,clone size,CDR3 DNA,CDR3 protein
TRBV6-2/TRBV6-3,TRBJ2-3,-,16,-,TGTGCCAGCAGCAACCGACGCGAATATGGCACAGATACGCAGTATTTT,CASSNRREYGTDTQYF
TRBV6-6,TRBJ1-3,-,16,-,TGTGCCAGCAGTTTCCTACAGGCACCCTCTGGAAACACCATATATTTT,CASSFLQAPSGNTIYF
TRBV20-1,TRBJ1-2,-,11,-,TGCAGTGCGAGACAGGACTATGGCTACACCTTC,CSARQDYGYTF
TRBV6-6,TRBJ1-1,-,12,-,TGTGCCAGCAGTTACTCTAATACTGAAGCTTTCTTT,CASSYSNTEAFF
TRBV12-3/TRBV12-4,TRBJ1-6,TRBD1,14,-,TGTGCCAGCAGTTTAACGCAGGGGGCTTCACCCCTCCACTTT,CASSLTQGASPLHF
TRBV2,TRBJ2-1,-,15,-,TGTGCCAGCAGTGAACCTAGCAAGTCCTACAATGAGCAGTTCTTC,CASSEPSKSYNEQFF
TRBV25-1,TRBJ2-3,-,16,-,TGTGCCAGCAGTGAATACCCGACAGTAAACTCAGATACGCAGTATTTT,CASSEYPTVNSDTQYF
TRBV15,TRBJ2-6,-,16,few,TGTGCCACCAGCAGAGGTCTGGTCTCTGGGGCCAACGTCCTGACTTTC,CATSRGLVSGANVLTF
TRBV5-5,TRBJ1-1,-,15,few,TGTGCCAGCAGCTCCTATTGGCCCATATCGTTTGAAGCTTTCTTT,CASSSYWPISFEAFF
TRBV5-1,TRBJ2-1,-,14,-,TGCGCCAGCAGCTTGGCAAGGGTAGGGCGGGAGCAGTTCTTC,CASSLARVGREQFF
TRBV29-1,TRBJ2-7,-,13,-,TGCAGCGTTGCAGGTCGGGCCTCCTACGAGCAGTACTTC,CSVAGRASYEQYF
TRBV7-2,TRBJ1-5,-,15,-,TGTGCCAGCAGTTACAGGGATTATAGCAATCAGCCCCAGCATTTT,CASSYRDYSNQPQHF
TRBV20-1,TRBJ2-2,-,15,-,TGCAGTGCTAGAAGGGGGGCCTCCAACACCGGGGAGCTGTTTTTT,CSARRGASNTGELFF
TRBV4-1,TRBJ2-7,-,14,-,TGCGCCAGCAGCCAAGGTTACGGGGCCTACGAGCAGTACTTC,CASSQGYGAYEQYF
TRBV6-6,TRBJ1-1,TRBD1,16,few,TGTGCCAGCAGCCGCGCGGACAGGGGGGCTTGGGATGAAGCTTTCTTT,CASSRADRGAWDEAFF
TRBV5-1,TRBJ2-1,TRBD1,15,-,TGCGCCAGCAGCCCCGGGACAGCGATTTACAATGAGCAGTTCTTC,CASSPGTAIYNEQFF
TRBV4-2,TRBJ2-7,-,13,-,TGTGCCAGCAGCCAGGGGGAGAACTACGAGCAGTACTTC,CASSQGENYEQYF
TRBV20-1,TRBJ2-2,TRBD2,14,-,TGCAGTGCTCTTAGCGGGGCGCGCACCGGGGAGCTGTTTTTT,CSALSGARTGELFF
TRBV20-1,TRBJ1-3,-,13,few,TGCAGTGGAACTAGGAGTTCTGGAAACACCATATATTTT,CSGTRSSGNTIYF
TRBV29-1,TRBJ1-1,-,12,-,TGCAGCGTAGGACGGAGGAACACTGAAGCTTTCTTT,CSVGRRNTEAFF
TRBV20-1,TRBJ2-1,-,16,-,TGCAGTGCTAGAGTCCGTTTGGGGGCGGACTACAATGAGCAGTTCTTC,CSARVRLGADYNEQFF
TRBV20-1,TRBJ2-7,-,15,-,TGCAGTGCTAGATCTAACCGGGACAACCTTTACGAGCAGTACTTC,CSARSNRDNLYEQYF
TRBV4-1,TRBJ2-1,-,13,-,TGCGCCAGCAGCCAAGTACCATACAATGAGCAGTTCTTC,CASSQVPYNEQFF
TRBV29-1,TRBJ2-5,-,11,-,TGCAGCGTGGCCAGGGAAGAGACCCAGTACTTC,CSVAREETQYF
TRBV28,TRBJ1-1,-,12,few,TGTGCCAGCAGCCTCACAGCCACTGAAGCTTTCTTT,CASSLTATEAFF
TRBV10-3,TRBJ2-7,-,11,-,TGTGCCATCAGTGAGTTAGGTGAGCAGTACTTC,CAISELGEQYF
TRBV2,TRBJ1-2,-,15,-,TGTGCCAGCAGTGATAACAGGTTCGGATCTGGTGGCTACACCTTC,CASSDNRFGSGGYTF
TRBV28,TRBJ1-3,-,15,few,TGTGCCAGCAGTTTGGTCTACAGTGGAGGAAACACCATATATTTT,CASSLVYSGGNTIYF
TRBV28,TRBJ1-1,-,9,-,TGTGCCAGCGGGTATGAAGCTTTCTTT,CASGYEAFF
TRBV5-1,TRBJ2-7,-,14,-,TGCGCCAGCGGCTTTGCGGACAGAACATACGAGCAGTACTTC,CASGFADRTYEQYF
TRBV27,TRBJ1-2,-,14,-,TGTGCCAGCAGAGGGCAGTCTGCCAACTATGGCTACACCTTC,CASRGQSANYGYTF
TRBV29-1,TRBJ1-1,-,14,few,TGCAGCGTTGCGTTAGGGGTGACGAACACTGAAGCTTTCTTT,CSVALGVTNTEAFF
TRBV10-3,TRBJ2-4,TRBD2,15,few,TGTGCCACCAGGGAGGGGATGGCAGCCAAAAACATTCAGTACTTC,CATREGMAAKNIQYF
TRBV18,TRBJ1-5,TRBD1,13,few,TGTGCCAGCTCACCAGGGACAGGGCAGCCCCAGCATTTT,CASSPGTGQPQHF
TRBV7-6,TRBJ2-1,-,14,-,TGTGCCAGCAGCTTAGCCAACCCTTACAATGAGCAGTTCTTC,CASSLANPYNEQFF
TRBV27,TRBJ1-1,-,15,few,TGTGCCAGCAGTCGGCAGTGGGAGGGGAACACTGAAGCTTTCTTT,CASSRQWEGNTEAFF
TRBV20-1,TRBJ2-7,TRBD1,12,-,TGCAGTGCTAGAAGACAGGGCTACGAGCAGTACTTC,CSARRQGYEQYF
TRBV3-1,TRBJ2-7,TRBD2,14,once,TGTGCCAGCAGCCAGGGGGGGTTTACCTACGAGCAGTACTTC,CASSQGGFTYEQYF
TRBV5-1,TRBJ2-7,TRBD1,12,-,TGCGCCAGCAGCTTAACAGGGGTCGAGCAGTACTTC,CASSLTGVEQYF
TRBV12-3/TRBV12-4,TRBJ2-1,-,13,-,TGTGCCAGCAAGAAGACAGTAGGAGATGAGCAGTTCTTC,CASKKTVGDEQFF
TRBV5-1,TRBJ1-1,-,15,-,TGCGCCAGCAGCGGGGGCGACTGGATAAGGACTGAAGCTTTCTTT,CASSGGDWIRTEAFF
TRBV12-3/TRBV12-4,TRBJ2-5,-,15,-,TGTGCCAGCAGTTTGTGGGGGCGAAACCAAGAGACCCAGTACTTC,CASSLWGRNQETQYF
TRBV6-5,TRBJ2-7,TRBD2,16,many,TGTGCCAGCAGTTTTCTTAGCGGGGAGCTCTCCTACGAGCAGTACTTC,CASSFLSGELSYEQYF
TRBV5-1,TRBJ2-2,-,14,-,TGCGCCAGCAGCTTAACAGTGGGCACCGGGGAGCTGTTTTTT,CASSLTVGTGELFF
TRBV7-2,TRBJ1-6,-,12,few,TGTGCCAGCAGCTTAGTTCCCTCACCCCTCCACTTT,CASSLVPSPLHF
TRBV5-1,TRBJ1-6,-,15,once,TGCGCCAGCAGCTTGGCCAACGTTTATAATTCACCCCTCCACTTT,CASSLANVYNSPLHF
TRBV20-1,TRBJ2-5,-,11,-,TGCAGTGCTAGAGATGGGGCCCTCCGGTACTTC,CSARDGALRYF
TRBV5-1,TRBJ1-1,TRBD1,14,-,TGCGCCAGCAGCTGGACAGGGGCATCCAGTGAAGCTTTCTTT,CASSWTGASSEAFF
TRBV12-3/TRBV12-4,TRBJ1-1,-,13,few,TGTGCCAGCAGTTTTTTCACGGATACTGAAGCTTTCTTT,CASSFFTDTEAFF
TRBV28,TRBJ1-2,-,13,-,TGTGCCAGCAGCTTCGGCAGGGACTATGGCTACACCTTC,CASSFGRDYGYTF
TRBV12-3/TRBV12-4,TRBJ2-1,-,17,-,TGTGCCAGCAGTTTAGGCTATTCTGCCGACTCCTACAATGAGCAGTTCTTC,CASSLGYSADSYNEQFF
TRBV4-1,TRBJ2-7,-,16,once,TGCGCCAGCAGCCAAAGCTTCCGGGACGGAAGCTACGAGCAGTACTTC,CASSQSFRDGSYEQYF
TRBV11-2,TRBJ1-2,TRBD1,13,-,TGTGCCAGCAGCAGACAGGGGAGGCTGGGCTACACCTTC,CASSRQGRLGYTF